The T cell receptor (beta chain) under discussion was sequenced for a study of blood T cell repertoires in COVID-19. Study-wide context: Whether acute or convalescent, the COVID-19 samples came from the United States, Italy and Spain.

The authors' processing: Scientists estimated how many nucleated cells there were by amplifying reference gene primers. Clones were read by immunoSEQ multiplex PCR, and TCRdb kept only the in-frame ones, dropping some. D and trimming were read from the DNA, whereas the V and J calls and clone size are those reported in that table. The repertoire includes a few hundred thousand clones, roughly 89% of them detected once, and 1.5% to 2% sits in the top ten. The CDR3 spans 15 residues. Germline CDR1 is SGDLS and CDR2 is YYNGEE. The ends were cut back, 4 bases at V and 7 bases at J, with 15 bases in the middle. Living in roughly 23 US areas, the participants were between about 18 and 90 years of age. What the recovered Cohort 3 donors had was two negative PCRs, clearance, or symptom resolution.

The chain employs TRBV9 and TRBJ1-6; a weak D match, TRBD1 (6 bases). The sequencing sample was made of PBMCs or T cells enriched from blood (not recorded which). This TCR was recovered from a woman between 25 and 40 years old who had recovered from COVID-19. CDR3 loop: CASSPRGGRNSPLHF. The CDR3 DNA reads TGTGCCAGCAGCCCTAGGGGGGGCAGGAATTCACCCCTCCACTTT.